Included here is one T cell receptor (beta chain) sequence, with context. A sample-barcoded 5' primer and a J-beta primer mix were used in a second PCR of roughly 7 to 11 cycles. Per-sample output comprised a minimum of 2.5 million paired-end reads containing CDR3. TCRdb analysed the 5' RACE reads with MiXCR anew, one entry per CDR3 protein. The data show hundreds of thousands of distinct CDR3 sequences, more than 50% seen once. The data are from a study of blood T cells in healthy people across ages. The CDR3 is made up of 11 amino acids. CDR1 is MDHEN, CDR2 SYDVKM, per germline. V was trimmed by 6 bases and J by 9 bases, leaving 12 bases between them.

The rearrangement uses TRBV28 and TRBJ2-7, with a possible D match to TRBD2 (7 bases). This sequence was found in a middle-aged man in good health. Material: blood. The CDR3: CASSLGGVQYF. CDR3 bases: TGTGCCAGCAGCCTAGGGGGGGTGCAGTACTTC.